This TCR beta chain emerged from a study of T cells in Graves' hyperthyroidism and ophthalmopathy. TCR beta CDR3 region amplification was performed from RNA transcripts. The study used the HTBI primer set for a first-round RT-PCR of the TCR CDR3. TCRdb recomputed calls from the multiplex PCR reads with MiXCR, one row per CDR3 protein. The table lists 300,000 or so distinct CDR3 sequences, over 20% of them singletons. Newly diagnosed hyperthyroidism patients aged 18 to 65 years had disease lasting under 2 months. This clonotype was seen ten or more times. Germline CDR1 reads SQVTM; CDR2 reads ANQGSEA. The CDR3 runs to 12 residues. Trimming left V 6 bases short and J 0 bases short, with 9 bases between.

The rearrangement uses TRBV29-1 and TRBJ2-7, with a weak D call TRBD2 (5 bases). The sample comprised blood. The clonotype was recovered from a woman between 45 and 60 years old with Graves' hyperthyroidism. This chain's CDR3 is CSVKRNSYEQYF. The CDR3 nucleotides read TGCAGCGTGAAGCGGAACTCCTACGAGCAGTACTTC.